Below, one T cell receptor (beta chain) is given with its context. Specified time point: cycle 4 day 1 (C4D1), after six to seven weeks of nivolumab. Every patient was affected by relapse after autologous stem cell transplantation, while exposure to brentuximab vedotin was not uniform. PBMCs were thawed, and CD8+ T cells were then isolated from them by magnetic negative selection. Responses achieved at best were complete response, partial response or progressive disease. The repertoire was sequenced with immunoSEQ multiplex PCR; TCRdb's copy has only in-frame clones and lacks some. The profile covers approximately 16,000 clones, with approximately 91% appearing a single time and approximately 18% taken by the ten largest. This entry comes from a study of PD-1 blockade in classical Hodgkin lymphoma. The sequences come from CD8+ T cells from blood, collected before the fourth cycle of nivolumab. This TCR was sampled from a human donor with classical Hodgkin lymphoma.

CDR3 nucleotide sequence: TGTGCCAGCAGCTTAGACCTTAAGGGCGGCTTCTCCTACAATGAGCAGTTCTTC. It codes for CASSLDLKGGFSYNEQFF. This rearrangement joins TRBV7-9 to TRBJ2-1; D is ambiguous. V dropped 1 base and J dropped 0 bases, with 16 bases sitting between them. The CDR3 totals 18 residues. The V gene's germline CDR1 is SEHNR and CDR2 FQNEAQ (reference sequence). Full variable domain (outside the CDR3, taken from reference TRBV7-9 and TRBJ2-1): DTGVSQNPRHKITKRGQNVTFRCDPISEHNRLYWYRQTLGQGPEFLTYFQNEAQLEKSRLLSDRFSAERPKGSFSTLEIQRTEQGDSAMYLCASSLDLKGGFSYNEQFFGPGTRLTVL.